This T cell receptor (beta chain) was sequenced for a study of neurological immune-mediated disorders. General study findings and limits: The multiple sclerosis repertoire cluster was not associated with any clinical or MRI feature.

Synthesis of cDNA used 5'RACE (with 10-nucleotide random UMIs). Over 170 million TCR-beta sequences from 15-18 subjects came out of each sequencing run. MiXCR, applied by TCRdb to the 5' RACE reads, yields one record per CDR3 protein. The data show roughly 65,000 distinct CDR3 sequences, approximately 4.2% seen once. The V gene lost 2 bases and the J gene lost 7 bases, with 23 bases spanning the gap. CDR1 is SGHVS and CDR2 is FQNEAQ in the germline V gene. The CDR3 covers 17 residues. PBMCs stored at -80 C, 2 million in total, were the source of the unsorted libraries. This clonotype was seen repeatedly, ten times or more. Antigen: not known.

Material for sequencing was PBMCs. This receptor was identified in a man aged 45 to 65 with multiple sclerosis. The V call is TRBV7-8, the J call TRBJ1-2; D not resolved. CDR3 region: CASSLRIKVKGDSGYTF. CDR3 nucleotide sequence: TGTGCCAGCAGCTTACGCATCAAAGTGAAGGGAGATTCTGGCTACACCTTC.